The 29 T cell receptor beta chains listed next were all sequenced from one sample in a study of cytomegalovirus exposure and HLA in healthy donors. PCR employed 60 Vbeta and 13 Jbeta primers. Clones were sequenced by immunoSEQ multiplex PCR, and TCRdb holds only the in-frame ones, with some missing. This table holds under 200,000 clones, over 75% found once. Sequences were obtained from PBMCs. The source is a male donor in good health and CMV-seronegative.

This chain uses TRBV7-9 with TRBJ1-1; D is unclear. CDR3 size: 15 residues. Per germline, CDR1 SEHNR and CDR2 FQNEAQ (reference sequence). V was shortened by 7 bases and J by 4 bases, with 19 bases between the two germline ends. Here the CDR3 reads CASNQGDIVSTEAFF. The CDR3, as DNA: TGTGCCAGCAACCAAGGCGACATCGTCAGCACTGAAGCTTTCTTT.

DNA of the CDR3: TGTGCCAGCAGCACTCCCGCTGGAGGGCAGGAAAAACTGTTTTTT. This gives the protein CASSTPAGGQEKLFF. The V and J genes are TRBV28 and TRBJ1-4; the D is unclear. The CDR3 is made up of 15 amino acids. The germline V and J ends were trimmed by 6 bases and 8 bases, with 19 bases remaining between them. CDR1 MDHEN and CDR2 SYDVKM come from the germline V gene.

The gene calls are TRBV6-5 and TRBJ2-7, with D tentatively TRBD2 (6 bases). CDR1 and CDR2 (germline): MNHEY, SVGAGI. The CDR3 sequence is 15 residues long. V was pared by 2 bases and J by 3 bases, with 14 bases between. The DNA for the CDR3 is TGTGCCAGCAGTTACACATTCCGGGACTTCTACGAGCAGTACTTC. The encoded protein is CASSYTFRDFYEQYF.

This rearrangement joins TRBV4-3 to TRBJ1-1; D is possibly TRBD1 (6 bases). CDR1 is LGHNA and CDR2 is YSLEER in the germline V gene. Trimming took 0 bases from V and 6 from J, leaving 14 bases between them. The CDR3 runs 15 residues. The CDR3 loop is CASSQDLGQTSEAFF. For the CDR3, the DNA is TGCGCCAGCAGCCAAGATTTAGGACAGACTTCTGAAGCTTTCTTT.

V usage is TRBV7-2 and J usage is TRBJ2-1; D is undetermined. The germline gives CDR1 SGHTA, CDR2 FQGNSA. The CDR3 length is 16 residues. V was shortened by 1 base and J by 0 bases, with 10 bases between the two germline ends. The CDR3 DNA sequence: TGTGCCAGCAGCTTAGTTTCCCAGTTCTCCTACAATGAGCAGTTCTTC. This translates into CASSLVSQFSYNEQFF.

This sequence joins TRBV5-1 and TRBJ2-3; 10 bases agree with TRBD1. With 4 bases clipped from V and 4 bases from J, the junction kept 3 bases outside the gene matches. The CDR3 has 14 amino acids. Germline V gives CDR1 SGHRS, CDR2 YFSETQ. The CDR3 coding sequence is TGCGCCAGCAGCCGACAGGGGGCCCCAGATACGCAGTATTTT. Amino acids: CASSRQGAPDTQYF.

The table lists this clone with a count of one. V is TRBV19 and J is TRBJ1-1, with 7 bases matching TRBD1. Germline assignment: CDR1 LNHDA and CDR2 SQIVND (reference sequence). The length of the CDR3 is 16 residues. The junction had 13 bases not matched to a gene; V was cut back by 5 bases and J by 4 bases. In DNA, the CDR3 is TGTGCCAGTAGTCAGGCCAGGGGGTCCGTTGGCACTGAAGCTTTCTTT. Protein product: CASSQARGSVGTEAFF.

The gene calls are TRBV11-3 and TRBJ2-2; D is unclear. The germline CDR1 and CDR2 sequences are SGHNT and YENEEA. V dropped 5 bases and J dropped 7 bases, with 8 bases sitting between them. The CDR3 is 12 residues long. The CDR3 sequence is CASSTASGELFF. As DNA, the CDR3 is TGTGCCAGCAGCACCGCGAGCGGGGAGCTGTTTTTT.

The rearrangement joins TRBV6-5 to TRBJ2-3; TRBD2 agrees at 8 bases. V gave up 7 bases and J gave up 0 bases; unmatched junction bases: 3. The CDR3 spans 14 residues. Germline-derived CDR1 and CDR2 are MNHEY and SVGAGI. The CDR3 nucleotides are TGTGCCAGCAAGCGCGGGGGGAGCACAGATACGCAGTATTTT. It codes for CASKRGGSTDTQYF.

This clone was seen only a few times. This chain links TRBV10-3 with TRBJ1-1; possible D gene TRBD1, 6 bases. Germline CDR1 is ENHRY and CDR2 is SYGVKD. Trimming took off 11 bases at V and 6 bases at J, with 19 bases between the two ends. The CDR3 consists of 13 residues. CDR3 DNA sequence: TGTGCCGGGAGCCGGGACATCGACGCTGAAGCTTTCTTT. It encodes CAGSRDIDAEAFF.

The gene calls are TRBV29-1 and TRBJ2-5; maybe TRBD1 (5 bases). V dropped 4 bases and J dropped 4 bases, with 13 bases sitting between them. In germline, CDR1 is SQVTM, CDR2 ANQGSEA. The CDR3 is 13 residues long. CDR3 sequence: CSVVGQWGETQYF. In nucleotides, the CDR3 is TGCAGCGTTGTGGGGCAATGGGGAGAGACCCAGTACTTC.

CDR3 amino acids: CASSVHPRDTEAFF. The CDR3 DNA reads TGCGCCAGCAGTGTTCATCCTCGAGACACTGAAGCTTTCTTT. This sequence joins TRBV10-1 and TRBJ1-1, with D unresolved. V gave up 4 bases and J gave up 3 bases, with 12 bases separating them. Germline V gives CDR1 WNHNN, CDR2 SYGVQD (reference sequence). CDR3 length: 14 residues.

CDR3 coding DNA: TGTGCCAGCAGCTTAAGGGACAGACGCACAGATACGCAGTATTTT. Its protein product is CASSLRDRRTDTQYF. This chain uses TRBV7-9 with TRBJ2-3, with TRBD1 matching over 7 bases. The CDR3 is made up of 15 amino acids. Germline CDR1 reads SEHNR; CDR2 reads FQNEAQ (reference sequence). V lost 2 bases and J lost 1; bases outside the gene matches: 3.

The chain couples TRBV27 to TRBJ2-5, with a weak D call TRBD2 (5 bases). Trimming took 6 bases from V and 5 from J, leaving 19 bases between them. The CDR3 totals 15 residues. The germline CDR1 and CDR2 sequences are MNHEY and SMNVEV (reference sequence). CDR3 protein: CASRSVASFRETQYF. CDR3 bases: TGTGCCAGCAGGAGCGTTGCTAGCTTTCGGGAGACCCAGTACTTC.

This rearrangement joins TRBV19 to TRBJ2-2; perhaps TRBD1 as D (6 bases). CDR1 is LNHDA, CDR2 SQIVND, per germline (reference sequence). The CDR3 extends over 14 amino acids. The ends were cut back, 6 bases at V and 3 bases at J, with 11 bases in the middle. This CDR3 is CASSARGYTGELFF. CDR3 in DNA: TGTGCCAGTAGCGCCAGGGGATACACCGGGGAGCTGTTTTTT.

This clone appeared once. The chain employs TRBV9 and TRBJ1-4, with 7 bases aligning to TRBD1. Per the germline V gene, CDR1 is SGDLS and CDR2 is YYNGEE. The CDR3 runs to 16 residues. V shed 0 bases, J shed 3 bases, and the junction held 5 bases outside the gene matches. As DNA, the CDR3 is TGTGCCAGCAGCGTAGGGTACGGACAGGCTAATGAAAAACTGTTTTTT. Translation gives CASSVGYGQANEKLFF.

The rearrangement uses TRBV19 and TRBJ1-1; no clear D gene. V gave up 2 bases and J gave up 1 base, with 17 bases separating them. The CDR3 has 17 residues. Germline V gene sequence: CDR1 LNHDA, CDR2 SQIVND (reference sequence). CDR3 amino acids: CASSILRGGRRNTEAFF. CDR3 nucleotide sequence: TGTGCCAGTAGTATACTTCGAGGTGGCCGGAGGAACACTGAAGCTTTCTTT.

The chain carries TRBV6-1 and TRBJ2-7, with TRBD1 identical over 7 bases. CDR3 length: 13 residues. In germline, CDR1 is MNHNS, CDR2 SASEGT. After removal of 4 bases from V and 6 bases from J, the junction contained 6 bases not matched to a gene. DNA for the CDR3: TGTGCCAGCAGTGCGACAGGGATTGCCGAGCAGTACTTC. This translates into CASSATGIAEQYF.

This clone was counted once. CDR3 bases: TGTGCCAGCAGTGGGGCAGGTCCCGGCACTGAAGCTTTCTTT. Translating gives CASSGAGPGTEAFF. The V and J genes are TRBV2 and TRBJ1-1; no clear D gene. Germline-derived CDR1 and CDR2 are SNHLY and FYNNEI. Trimming left V 4 bases short and J 4 bases short, with 13 bases between. CDR3 length: 14 residues.

The rearrangement links TRBV6-1 to TRBJ2-7; a weak D match, TRBD1 (5 bases). CDR1 MNHNS and CDR2 SASEGT come from the germline V gene. The CDR3 totals 13 residues. V was clipped by 7 bases and J by 3 bases, with 13 bases between them. Written as DNA, the CDR3 is TGTGCCAGCAATCCCGACAGATTCTACGAGCAGTACTTC. It is translated as CASNPDRFYEQYF.

This clone was recorded once. V is TRBV27 and J is TRBJ2-1; 11 bases map to TRBD1. V gave up 5 bases and J gave up 0 bases; unmatched junction bases: 6. CDR1 MNHEY and CDR2 SMNVEV come from the germline V gene (reference sequence). The CDR3 covers 17 residues. CDR3 sequence (DNA): TGTGCCAGCAGTCGGAGGGGACAGGGGGTCTCCTACAATGAGCAGTTCTTC. This gives the protein CASSRRGQGVSYNEQFF.

In nucleotides, the CDR3 is TGTGCCAGCAGCTTGGTTACTCGGGATGGCGGGGAGCTGTTTTTT. This translates into CASSLVTRDGGELFF. The V gene is TRBV5-4, the J gene TRBJ2-2, with D perhaps matching TRBD2 (5 bases). Between the trimmed V and J ends, which lost 0 bases and 7 bases, there was a span of 13 bases. The CDR3 has 15 residues. The V gene's germline CDR1 is SGHNT and CDR2 YYREEE (reference sequence).

This chain joins TRBV6-5 and TRBJ1-6; D gene uncertain. Trimming took off 6 bases at V and 14 bases at J, with 20 bases between the two ends. The CDR3 sequence is 14 residues long. Germline V gene sequence: CDR1 MNHEY, CDR2 SVGAGI. The CDR3 is CASSPTAAGKSLHF. The CDR3 region has the DNA TGTGCCAGCAGCCCTACCGCGGCGGGGAAATCCCTCCACTTT.

This chain uses TRBV4-3 with TRBJ2-1; 10 bases align to TRBD2. CDR1 is LGHNA and CDR2 is YSLEER in the germline V gene. The CDR3 totals 21 residues. The V gene end was trimmed by 0 bases and the J gene end by 0 bases; junction bases not matched to a gene: 14. CDR3 region: CASSQDLGPSGGLSSYNEQFF. The CDR3 bases are TGCGCCAGCAGCCAAGATCTTGGTCCTAGCGGGGGCCTGAGCTCCTACAATGAGCAGTTCTTC.

The chain combines TRBV7-2 with TRBJ1-2; a possible D gene is TRBD1 (5 bases). The V and J ends lost 5 bases and 7 bases respectively, with 14 bases between them. Germline loops: CDR1 SGHTA, CDR2 FQGNSA. The CDR3 consists of 13 residues. CDR3 loop: CASSPQVGGGYTF. CDR3 coding DNA: TGTGCCAGCAGCCCGCAGGTGGGGGGTGGCTACACCTTC.

V and J are TRBV4-1 and TRBJ1-6; D unresolved. Germline V gene sequence: CDR1 MGHRA, CDR2 YSYEKL. Trimming removed 0 bases from V and 5 bases from J, with 11 bases in between. This CDR3 comprises 16 residues. The DNA for the CDR3 is TGCGCCAGCAGCCAAGACGGCGCGGGTAATAATTCACCCCTCCACTTT. Translation: CASSQDGAGNNSPLHF.

This chain joins TRBV19 and TRBJ2-1; D perhaps matches TRBD2 (6 bases). V lost 7 bases, J lost 0 bases, and 19 bases lay in between. The length of the CDR3 is 17 residues. CDR1 and CDR2 (germline): LNHDA, SQIVND (reference sequence). This CDR3 reads CASTHSGSGYSYNEQFF. The CDR3 DNA follows: TGTGCCAGTACCCATTCGGGTAGCGGTTACTCCTACAATGAGCAGTTCTTC.

The chain employs TRBV6-5 and TRBJ1-4, with 9 bases fitting TRBD1. This CDR3 has 14 amino acids. Germline V CDR1 and CDR2: MNHEY, SVGAGI. V was pared by 0 bases and J by 8 bases, with 1 base of the junction left unmatched. The chain's CDR3 is CASSYSGTGEKLFF. The CDR3 DNA follows: TGTGCCAGCAGTTACTCTGGGACAGGGGAAAAACTGTTTTTT.

This clone was picked up a small number of times. V gene TRBV18 combines with J gene TRBJ1-2, with 10 bases that match TRBD1. Germline V gene lookup returns CDR1 KGHSH and CDR2 LQKENI. This CDR3 region has 16 residues. V lost 3 bases, J lost 3 bases, and 7 bases stayed unmatched. CDR3: CASSPGGTGEDYGYTF. The DNA of the CDR3 is TGTGCCAGCTCACCCGGTGGGACAGGGGAGGACTATGGCTACACCTTC.